This T cell receptor (beta chain) was recorded in a study of CD8 T cells in ankylosing spondylitis. V lost 5 bases to trimming and J lost 10 bases; unmatched junction nucleotides: 7. This CDR3 is built from 13 residues. Per germline, CDR1 SEHNR and CDR2 FQNEAQ (reference sequence). As concerns this clonotype: Antigen: not known.

Researchers built TCR beta libraries using quantitative 5'-RACE with molecular barcodes. In TCRdb, the 5' RACE reads were re-called with MiXCR into one record per CDR3 protein. The sample has 100,000 or so distinct CDR3 sequences; 24% are singletons. Study results and caveats: Researchers reportedly found disease-linked clones significantly enriched in matched ankylosing spondylitis synovial fluid.

This TCR came from a male donor with ankylosing spondylitis. The chain combines TRBV7-9 with TRBJ2-1; 8 nucleotides agree with TRBD2. The specimen sequenced was synovial fluid, either unsorted or a sorted T cell fraction (not recorded which). The CDR3 region is CASSLLTSGEQFF. The CDR3 bases are TGTGCCAGCAGCCTACTTACTAGCGGCGAGCAGTTCTTC.